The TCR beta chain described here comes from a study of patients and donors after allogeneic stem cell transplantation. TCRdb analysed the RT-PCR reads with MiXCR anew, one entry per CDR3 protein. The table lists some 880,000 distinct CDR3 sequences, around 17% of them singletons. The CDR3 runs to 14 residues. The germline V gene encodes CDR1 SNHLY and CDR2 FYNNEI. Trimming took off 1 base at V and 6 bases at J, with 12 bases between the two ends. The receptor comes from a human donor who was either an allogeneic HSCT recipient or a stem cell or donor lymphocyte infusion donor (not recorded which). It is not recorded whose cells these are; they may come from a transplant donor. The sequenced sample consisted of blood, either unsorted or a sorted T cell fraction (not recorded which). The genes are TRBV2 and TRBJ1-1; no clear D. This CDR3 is CASSEGPFSPEAFF. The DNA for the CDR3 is TGTGCCAGCAGTGAAGGTCCGTTCTCCCCTGAAGCTTTCTTT.